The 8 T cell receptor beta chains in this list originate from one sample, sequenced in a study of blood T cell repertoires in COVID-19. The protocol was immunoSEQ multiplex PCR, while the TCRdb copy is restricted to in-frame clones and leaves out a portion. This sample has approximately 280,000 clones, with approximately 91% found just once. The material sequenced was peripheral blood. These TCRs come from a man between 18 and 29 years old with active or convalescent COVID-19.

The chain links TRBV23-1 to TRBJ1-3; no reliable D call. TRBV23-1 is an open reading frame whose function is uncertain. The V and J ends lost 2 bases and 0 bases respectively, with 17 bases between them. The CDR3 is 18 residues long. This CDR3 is CASSQDFTSKTSGNTIYF. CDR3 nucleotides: TGCGCCAGCAGTCAAGACTTCACTAGCAAAACCTCTGGAAACACCATATATTTT.

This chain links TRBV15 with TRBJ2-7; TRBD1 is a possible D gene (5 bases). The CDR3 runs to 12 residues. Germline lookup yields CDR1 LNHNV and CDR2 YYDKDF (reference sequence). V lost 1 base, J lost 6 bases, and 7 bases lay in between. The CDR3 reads CATSRGGIEQYF. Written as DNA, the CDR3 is TGTGCCACCAGCAGAGGGGGCATCGAGCAGTACTTC.

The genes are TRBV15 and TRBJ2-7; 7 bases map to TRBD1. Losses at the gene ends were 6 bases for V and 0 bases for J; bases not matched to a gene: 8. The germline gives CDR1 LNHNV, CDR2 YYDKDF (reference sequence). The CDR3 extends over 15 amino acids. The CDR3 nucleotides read TGTGCCACCAGTCCCTCCGGGGACAGCTCCTACGAGCAGTACTTC. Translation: CATSPSGDSSYEQYF.

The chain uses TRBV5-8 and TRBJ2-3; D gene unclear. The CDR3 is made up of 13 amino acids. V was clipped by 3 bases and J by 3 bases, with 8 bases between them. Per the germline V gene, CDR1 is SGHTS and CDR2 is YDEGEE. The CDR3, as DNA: TGTGCCAGCAGCTACGGGTGGACAGATACGCAGTATTTT. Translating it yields CASSYGWTDTQYF. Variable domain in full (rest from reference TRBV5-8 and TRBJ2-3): EAGVTQSPTHLIKTRGQQATLRCSPISGHTSVYWYQQALGLGLQFLLWYDEGEERNRGNFPPRFSGRQFPNYSSELNVNALELEDSALYLCASSYGWTDTQYFGPGTRLTVL.

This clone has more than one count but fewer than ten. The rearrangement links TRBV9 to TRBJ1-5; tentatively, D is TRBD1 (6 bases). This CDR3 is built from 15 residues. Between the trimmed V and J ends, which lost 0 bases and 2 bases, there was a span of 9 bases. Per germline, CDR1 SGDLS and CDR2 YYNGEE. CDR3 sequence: CASSVGSGGNQPQHF. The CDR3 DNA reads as TGTGCCAGCAGCGTAGGTTCAGGGGGCAATCAGCCCCAGCATTTT.

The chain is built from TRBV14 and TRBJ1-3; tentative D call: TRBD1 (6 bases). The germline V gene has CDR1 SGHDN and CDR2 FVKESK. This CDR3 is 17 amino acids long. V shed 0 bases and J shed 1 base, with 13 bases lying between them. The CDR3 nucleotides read TGTGCCAGCAGCCAAGATGGAACAGGGAAATCTGGAAACACCATATATTTT. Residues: CASSQDGTGKSGNTIYF.

Here the CDR3 DNA reads TGTGCCAGCAGGGCTAGCGGGGAGAGCACAGATACGCAGTATTTT. It yields the protein CASRASGESTDTQYF. The J gene is TRBJ2-3, the V gene TRBV5-4, with 9 nucleotides matching TRBD2. The CDR3 loop spans 15 amino acids. The germline V gene has CDR1 SGHNT and CDR2 YYREEE (reference sequence). The V gene end was trimmed by 5 bases and the J gene end by 0 bases; junction bases not matched to a gene: 4.

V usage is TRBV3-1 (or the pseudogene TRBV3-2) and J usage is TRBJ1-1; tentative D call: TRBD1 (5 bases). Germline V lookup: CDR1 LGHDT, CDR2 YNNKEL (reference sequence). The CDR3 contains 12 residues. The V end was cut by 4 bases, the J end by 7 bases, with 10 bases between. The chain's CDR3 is CASSLRQYEAFF. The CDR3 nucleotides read TGTGCCAGCAGCCTCCGACAGTATGAAGCTTTCTTT.